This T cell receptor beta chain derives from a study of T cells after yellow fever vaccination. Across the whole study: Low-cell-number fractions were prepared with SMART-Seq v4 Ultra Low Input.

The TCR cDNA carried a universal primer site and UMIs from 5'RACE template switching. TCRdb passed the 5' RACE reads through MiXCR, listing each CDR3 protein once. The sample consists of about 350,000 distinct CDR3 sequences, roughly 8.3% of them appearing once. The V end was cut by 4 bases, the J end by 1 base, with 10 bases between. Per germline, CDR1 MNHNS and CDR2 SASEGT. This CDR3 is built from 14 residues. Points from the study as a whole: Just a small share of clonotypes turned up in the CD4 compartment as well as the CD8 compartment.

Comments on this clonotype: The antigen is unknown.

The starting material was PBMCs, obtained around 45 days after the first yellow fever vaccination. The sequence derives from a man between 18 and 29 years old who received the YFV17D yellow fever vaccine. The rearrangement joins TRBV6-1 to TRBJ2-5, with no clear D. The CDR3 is CASSVQWVQETQYF. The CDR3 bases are TGTGCCAGCAGTGTACAGTGGGTCCAAGAGACCCAGTACTTC.